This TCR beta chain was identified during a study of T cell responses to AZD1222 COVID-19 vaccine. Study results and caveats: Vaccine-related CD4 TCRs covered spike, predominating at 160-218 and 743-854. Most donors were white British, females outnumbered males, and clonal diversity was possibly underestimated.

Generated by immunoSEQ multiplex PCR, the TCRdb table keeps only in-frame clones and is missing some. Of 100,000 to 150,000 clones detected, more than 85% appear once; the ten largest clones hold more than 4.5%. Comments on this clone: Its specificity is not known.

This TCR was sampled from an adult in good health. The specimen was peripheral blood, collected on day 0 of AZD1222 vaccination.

In DNA, the CDR3 is TGTGCCAGCAGCTACGACTACCGTGGAAACATTCAGTACTTC. This sequence encodes CASSYDYRGNIQYF. V and J are TRBV11-2 and TRBJ2-4; tentatively, D is TRBD2 (5 bases). Per germline, CDR1 SGHAT and CDR2 FQNNGV. V was clipped by 4 bases and J by 6 bases, with 13 bases between them. The CDR3 spans 14 residues.